This T cell receptor (beta chain) is drawn from a study of cytomegalovirus exposure and HLA in healthy donors. Study details: Findings of an earlier analysis included some 120 million unique TCR beta sequences from 180 million or so T cells. Findings and caveats of the study: Associated with HLA alleles at 0.05 false discovery rate in a later analysis were 16,951 TCR beta sequences. TCR beta V- and J-gene trimming, according to a later analysis, was linked to a missense DCLRE1C variant. One cluster of highly shared sequence variants probably arose as a sequencing artifact.

Deletions cut 3 bases from V and 12 bases from J, with 21 bases between. CDR3 length equals 15 residues. Germline loops: CDR1 MDHEN, CDR2 SYDVKM. This clone has more than one count but fewer than ten. Its antigen is not identified. The PCR ran on 60 Vbeta and 13 Jbeta primers. Sequencing used immunoSEQ multiplex PCR; TCRdb keeps in-frame clones, though not all of them. This table holds some 85,000 clones, approximately 78% found once. The sequenced sample consisted of PBMCs. The receptor was isolated from a woman in her thirties or forties in good health and CMV-seropositive. The chain carries TRBV28 and TRBJ2-1, with a weak D call TRBD1 (6 bases). The CDR3 sequence: CASSFSLGGGAMQFF. Here the CDR3 DNA reads TGTGCCAGCAGTTTCAGTTTAGGGGGTGGTGCGATGCAGTTCTTC.